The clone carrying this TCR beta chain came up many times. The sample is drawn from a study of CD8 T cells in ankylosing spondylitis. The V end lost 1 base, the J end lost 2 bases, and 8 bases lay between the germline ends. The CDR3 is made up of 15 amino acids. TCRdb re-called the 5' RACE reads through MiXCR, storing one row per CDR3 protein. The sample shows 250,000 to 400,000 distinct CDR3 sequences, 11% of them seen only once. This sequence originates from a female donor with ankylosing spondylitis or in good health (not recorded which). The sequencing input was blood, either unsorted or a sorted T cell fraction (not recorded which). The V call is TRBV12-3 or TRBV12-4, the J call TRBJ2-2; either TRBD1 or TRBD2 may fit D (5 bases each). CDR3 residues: CASSLDGTNTGELFF. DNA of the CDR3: TGTGCCAGCAGTTTAGACGGGACCAACACCGGGGAGCTGTTTTTT.